This T cell receptor beta chain was captured in a study of blood T cells in healthy people across ages (dated by TCRdb to the mid-2010s). Regarding the research as a whole: In model experiments, roughly one uniquely barcoded TCR beta cDNA molecule per two T cells was captured by template switching. Using deep sequencing normalized with unique cDNA molecular identifiers, the study measured how TCR beta repertoire diversity changes with age. To avoid experimental bias, donors of different ages were randomly spread across the sequencing lanes. Using the same blood draw, the study looked at two additional independent replicas of 1 million unique cDNA reads for two donors, one aged 18 to 30 and the other aged 80 or older. Four age groups were formed from the donors: young (average approximately 15 years), middle-aged (more than 35), aged (about 62) and long-lived (approximately 80). General findings and caveats noted by the study authors: As age increased, observed TCR beta diversity per million T cells dropped in a roughly linear way, and a significant reduction was already evident by age approximately 40. Total diversity estimates from one million sequenced T cells were considered lower bounds and underestimates. Observed TCR beta diversity correlated strongly with the percentage of naive T cells measured by flow cytometry. Since profiling was done on bulk unsorted PBMCs, naive and antigen-experienced compartments could not be conclusively compared. Because donor CMV infection status was unknown, age-related changes in expanded clonotypes were potentially confounded. Compared with the aged group, the long-lived group had more naive CD4+ T cells, fewer expanded clones and increased TCR diversity, suggesting age selection.

Reading from cysteine to phenylalanine, the CDR3 counts 15 amino acids. This entry keeps only the CDR3 DNA: 45 bases, framed from base 1. V gives up 2 bases and J gives up 11 bases, and the segment between their germline ends measures 16 bases. The germline V gene supplies CDR1 MNHEY and CDR2 SVGEGT. The donors were roughly 39 Caucasian individuals from Russia, aged 6 to 90 years, who were systemically healthy. About 9.1 milliliters of peripheral blood were collected from each donor into EDTA-treated Vacutainer tubes. Ficoll-Paque density-gradient centrifugation was used to isolate PBMCs, with at least 6.5 million per sample. Trizol reagent was used to extract total RNA from PBMCs, with at least 5.5 micrograms per sample. The percentages of naive CD45RAhigh/CD27high T cells were determined by flow cytometry on a PBMC aliquot from every donor. Remarks on this clonotype: The antigen it recognizes is unknown. Within one base of it there is no much larger clone, and no base qualities were kept.

The protocol used for the library was 5' RACE. Sequencing used an Illumina HiSeq 2500. The second PCR ran for about 6 to 11 cycles and used a J-beta primer mix along with a sample-barcoded 5' primer. A template-switch 5' adaptor carrying 12 random nucleotides introduced a unique molecular identifier onto each TCR beta cDNA molecule. Each sample yielded at least 2.5 million CDR3-containing paired-end reads. The Mint cDNA synthesis kit, primed by a TRBC-specific oligonucleotide, was used to synthesize first-strand cDNA from all RNA. All cDNA was treated with uracil-DNA glycosylase and then went through a first 18-cycle PCR with the universal primers M1SS and BC2_uni_R. The published analysis was carried out like this. Normalization of each sample was performed by random selection of 1 million high-quality reads, each carrying a distinct molecular identifier. Reads with shared molecular identifiers were discarded instead of being binned into consensus sequences. CDR3 identification, clonotype clustering and error correction used MiTCR with a Q25 quality threshold and the strictest error-elimination algorithm. A nonparametric unseen species model using Euler transformation provided a lower-bound estimate of total TCR beta diversity. TCRdb handled the public reads itself, with Q25 trimming in fastp and clone calling in MiXCR, and kept productive beta chains. Entries are consolidated by CDR3 protein sequence, retaining the most common genes and DNA. The V and J calls reflect TCRdb's pipeline rather than the authors' work. This sample holds 1.2 million to 1.5 million distinct CDR3 sequences; 55% to 75% were observed only once. Of the sample, 6.5% to 8.5% is held by the ten largest clones.

The receptor was isolated from a man younger than 35 in good health. The sample consisted of blood. The V and J segments used are TRBV6-2 or TRBV6-3 and TRBJ1-6, with the D gene call left open. The nucleotide sequence is given as TGTGCCAGCAGTTACCCCGGAGGGCCCGGGACACCCCTCCACTTT. Translation gives CASSYPGGPGTPLHF.